The 26 T cell receptor beta chains presented below share a single source sample, sequenced in a study of control samples from healthy donors and cancer patients. The method was immunoSEQ multiplex PCR; TCRdb's version includes in-frame clones alone and lacks a portion of them. In the table there are 90,000 to 100,000 clones, approximately 81% of which are singletons. The sequenced material came from blood. The receptors stem from a woman in her 30s in good health.

The chain joins TRBV11-2 to TRBJ1-3; D possibly corresponds to TRBD1 (6 bases). V was pared by 0 bases and J by 7 bases, with 19 bases between. The CDR3 sequence is 17 residues long. Germline V lookup: CDR1 SGHAT, CDR2 FQNNGV. In DNA form, the CDR3 reads TGTGCCAGCAGCTTAGATCCCCCTCAACAGGGTTGGAACACCATATATTTT. It translates to CASSLDPPQQGWNTIYF.

This clone was found a few times. For the CDR3, the DNA is TGTGCCAGCAGTGACCCGACAGGGATCAATGAAAAACTGTTTTTT. This translates into CASSDPTGINEKLFF. The chain joins TRBV25-1 to TRBJ1-4; 7 bases match TRBD1. Looked up from germline, CDR1 is MGHDK and CDR2 is SYGVNS. Trimming cost V 3 bases and J 5 bases; bases outside gene matches: 6. This CDR3 has 15 amino acids.

The chain uses TRBV19 and TRBJ1-6; unclear D gene. Trimming cost V 1 base and J 6 bases, with 16 bases left between them. The germline V gene encodes CDR1 LNHDA and CDR2 SQIVND (reference sequence). The CDR3 sequence is 17 residues long. The CDR3 bases are TGTGCCAGTAGTATAGCCAACAGAAAGTTGGGTAATTCACCCCTCCACTTT. Protein product: CASSIANRKLGNSPLHF.

This sequence joins TRBV12-5 and TRBJ1-5; the D gene is possibly TRBD1 (6 bases). Between the trimmed V and J ends, which lost 4 bases and 6 bases, there was a span of 19 bases. Per germline, CDR1 LGHNT and CDR2 FRNRAP. This CDR3 region has 16 residues. The CDR3: CASGSTPAGAGQPQHF. The CDR3 DNA is TGTGCTAGTGGTTCAACCCCCGCGGGGGCAGGTCAGCCCCAGCATTTT.

The chain links TRBV7-2 to TRBJ2-1; 9 positions agree with TRBD2. CDR1 is SGHTA and CDR2 is FQGNSA in the germline V gene. The CDR3 has 13 residues. With V trimmed by 11 bases and J by 8 bases, 10 bases remained unmatched. CDR3 loop: CASSAGGYYEQFF. The CDR3 coding sequence is TGTGCCTCGTCAGCGGGGGGATACTATGAGCAGTTCTTC.

The rearrangement links TRBV2 to TRBJ1-2, with D possibly matching TRBD1 (5 bases). The CDR3 runs 15 residues. Germline CDR1 and CDR2: SNHLY and FYNNEI. The V end lost 2 bases, the J end lost 3 bases, and 13 bases lay between the germline ends. CDR3 in DNA: TGTGCCAGCAGTGAATTGGGCAGGGCTGACTATGGCTACACCTTC. It encodes CASSELGRADYGYTF.

The V and J genes are TRBV19 and TRBJ2-7; tentative D call: TRBD1 (6 bases). Trimming removed 5 bases at V and 7 bases at J, with 15 bases between. The CDR3 totals 13 residues. Looked up from germline, CDR1 is LNHDA and CDR2 is SQIVND (reference sequence). CDR3 loop: CASSEGQRTEQYF. The CDR3 DNA is TGTGCCAGTAGTGAAGGACAGCGAACAGAGCAGTACTTC.

The chain is built from TRBV3-1 (or the pseudogene TRBV3-2) and TRBJ2-3; 7 nucleotides agree with TRBD2. V dropped 1 base and J dropped 5; count of bases not matched to a gene: 6. The germline V gene has CDR1 LGHDT and CDR2 YNNKEL (reference sequence). The CDR3 extends over 15 amino acids. The CDR3, as DNA: TGTGCCAGCAGCCAAGGCGGGGGAGGAGGAGATACGCAGTATTTT. It yields the protein CASSQGGGGGDTQYF.

A single count supports this clone. The rearrangement joins TRBV19 to TRBJ2-2; tentative D call: TRBD2 (5 bases). Germline CDR1 LNHDA, CDR2 SQIVND (reference sequence). This CDR3 is 13 amino acids long. Trimming took 3 bases from V and 5 from J, leaving 7 bases between them. In DNA, the CDR3 is TGTGCCAGTAGTATCGGGATGACCGGGGAGCTGTTTTTT. This sequence encodes CASSIGMTGELFF.

The chain carries TRBV6-5 and TRBJ1-6; TRBD1 matches at 7 bases. The germline V gene encodes CDR1 MNHEY and CDR2 SVGAGI. V gave up 4 bases and J gave up 9 bases; unmatched junction bases: 6. CDR3 length: 14 amino acids. The CDR3 reads CASSLDRDPSPLHF. CDR3 coding DNA: TGTGCCAGCAGTTTAGACAGGGACCCTTCACCCCTCCACTTT.

CDR3 nucleotide sequence: TGTGCCAGCAGCCCCGAGGGACTAGCGGGGGGGATACCGGGGCAGTTCTTC. This codes for CASSPEGLAGGIPGQFF. The chain has TRBV7-9 and TRBJ2-1; 16 bases line up with TRBD2. The length of the CDR3 is 17 residues. V trimming: 5 bases; J trimming: 12 bases; junction bases outside the gene matches: 13. Germline V gives CDR1 SEHNR, CDR2 FQNEAQ (reference sequence).

The chain is built from TRBV15 and TRBJ2-5; 10 bases align to TRBD2. Germline values: CDR1 LNHNV, CDR2 YYDKDF (reference sequence). This CDR3 has 15 residues. Germline trimming cut 5 bases from V and 6 bases from J; bases unmatched to any gene: 9. The CDR3 reads CATSPWLAGDQTQYF. Here the CDR3 DNA reads TGTGCCACCAGCCCCTGGCTAGCGGGGGATCAGACCCAGTACTTC.

The chain is built from TRBV24-1 and TRBJ2-5; TRBD1 matches at 9 bases. V was pared by 3 bases and J by 5 bases, with 9 bases of the junction left unmatched. The CDR3 extends over 16 amino acids. CDR1 and CDR2 (germline): KGHDR, SFDVKD. The CDR3 DNA follows: TGTGCCACCAGTGATGCCGGACAGGGGAGAAGTGAGACCCAGTACTTC. Encoded protein: CATSDAGQGRSETQYF.

V and J are TRBV19 and TRBJ2-7, with D perhaps TRBD2 (7 bases). Trimming pared 0 bases from V and 2 bases from J, leaving 11 bases between. Germline V lookup: CDR1 LNHDA, CDR2 SQIVND (reference sequence). This CDR3 region has 15 residues. CDR3 in amino acids: CASSIDRGAPYEQYF. The CDR3 DNA reads as TGTGCCAGTAGTATAGATCGGGGGGCCCCCTACGAGCAGTACTTC.

The chain is built from TRBV6-2 or TRBV6-3 and TRBJ1-1; the D is unclear. V dropped 6 bases and J dropped 1 base, with 12 bases sitting between them. The CDR3 runs to 14 residues. Germline V gene lookup returns CDR1 MNHEY and CDR2 SVGEGT. DNA of the CDR3: TGTGCCAGCAGCCGGGAGCGGGGGAACACTGAAGCTTTCTTT. It is translated as CASSRERGNTEAFF.

The J gene is TRBJ2-3, the V gene TRBV3-1 (or the pseudogene TRBV3-2); D unresolved. V lost 4 bases and J 4 bases, leaving 15 bases between the germline ends. Germline V lookup: CDR1 LGHDT, CDR2 YNNKEL (reference sequence). This CDR3 is 15 amino acids long. CDR3 residues: CASSPSLFPPDTQYF. DNA for the CDR3: TGTGCCAGCAGCCCTTCCCTATTCCCCCCAGATACGCAGTATTTT.

CDR3 DNA: TGTGCCAGCAGCTTTACGGACAGGGCAACTGAAGCTTTCTTT. This sequence encodes CASSFTDRATEAFF. The V and J genes are TRBV11-2 and TRBJ1-1; 8 nucleotides align to TRBD1. Germline CDR1 and CDR2: SGHAT and FQNNGV. Losses at the gene ends were 3 bases for V and 5 bases for J; bases not matched to a gene: 5. The CDR3 has 14 residues.

The rearrangement joins TRBV9 to TRBJ2-2; 10 bases align to TRBD2. V lost 4 bases to trimming and J lost 2 bases; unmatched junction nucleotides: 2. There are 15 residues in the CDR3. Germline V CDR1 and CDR2: SGDLS, YYNGEE. The CDR3 DNA reads as TGTGCCAGCAGCCTAGCGGGGGCAAACACCGGGGAGCTGTTTTTT. Amino acids: CASSLAGANTGELFF. The variable domain in full, completed from reference TRBV9 and TRBJ2-2, reads DSGVTQTPKHLITATGQRVTLRCSPRSGDLSVYWYQQSLDQGLQFLIQYYNGEERAKGNILERFSAQQFPDLHSELNLSSLELGDSALYFCASSLAGANTGELFFGEGSRLTVL.

This clone was picked up a small number of times. The CDR3 here is CASSPRDTHYEQYF. The CDR3 nucleotides read TGTGCCAGCAGCCCCCGGGACACTCACTACGAGCAGTACTTC. V usage is TRBV5-5 and J usage is TRBJ2-7; the D gene is possibly TRBD1 (6 bases). Per germline, CDR1 SGHKS and CDR2 YYEKEE (reference sequence). This CDR3 is 14 amino acids long. V lost 4 bases and J 3 bases, leaving 14 bases between the germline ends. Supplemented by reference TRBV5-5 and TRBJ2-7, the full variable domain reads DAGVTQSPTHLIKTRGQQVTLRCSPISGHKSVSWYQQVLGQGPQFIFQYYEKEERGRGNFPDRFSARQFPNYSSELNVNALLLGDSALYLCASSPRDTHYEQYFGPGTRLTVT.

This chain links TRBV30 with TRBJ1-2; D gene unclear. The CDR3 has 12 residues. CDR1 GTSNPN and CDR2 SVGIG come from the germline V gene (reference sequence). V was clipped by 0 bases and J by 8 bases, with 10 bases between them. CDR3 DNA: TGTGCCTGGAGTGTCGGAGGCAAAGGCTACACCTTC. Its translation: CAWSVGGKGYTF.

This rearrangement joins TRBV30 to TRBJ2-5; no clear D gene. The CDR3 spans 11 residues. V lost 1 base to trimming and J lost 4 bases, with 4 bases between them. CDR1 and CDR2 from the germline V gene are GTSNPN and SVGIG (reference sequence). CDR3 nucleotide sequence: TGTGCCTGGAGTGCTTTAGAGACCCAGTACTTC. Its translation: CAWSALETQYF.

The chain carries TRBV6-1 and TRBJ1-2; D is unresolved. The CDR3 is 14 residues long. CDR1 is MNHNS and CDR2 is SASEGT in the germline V gene. Between the trimmed V and J ends, which lost 6 bases and 5 bases, there was a span of 16 bases. CDR3 sequence: CASSRGSGGYGYTF. CDR3 in DNA: TGTGCCAGCAGCCGTGGGTCAGGCGGATATGGCTACACCTTC.

The rearrangement uses TRBV2 and TRBJ2-7; TRBD1 agrees at 8 bases. Germline CDR1 and CDR2: SNHLY and FYNNEI. The CDR3 is 14 residues long. V lost 11 bases and J lost 4; bases outside the gene matches: 13. In DNA, the CDR3 is TGTGCCGGCGGCATGGACAGGGTTGGATACGAGCAGTACTTC. The encoded protein is CAGGMDRVGYEQYF.

The chain is built from TRBV27 and TRBJ2-7; TRBD2 aligns across 9 bases. Looked up from germline, CDR1 is MNHEY and CDR2 is SMNVEV (reference sequence). This CDR3 is built from 16 residues. With 2 bases clipped from V and 5 bases from J, the junction kept 10 bases outside the gene matches. The DNA of the CDR3 is TGTGCCAGCAGTTTACGGGCGGGAGGGACAGCCCACGAGCAGTACTTC. Translation: CASSLRAGGTAHEQYF.

CDR3 residues: CASSLTAGANVLTF. The CDR3 DNA sequence: TGTGCCAGCAGCTTGACGGCTGGGGCCAACGTCCTGACTTTC. This chain connects TRBV13 to TRBJ2-6; D uncertain. CDR3 size: 14 residues. Trimming took 3 bases from V and 2 from J, leaving 5 bases between them. Germline V CDR1 and CDR2: PRHDT, FYEKMQ (reference sequence).

The gene calls are TRBV6-5 and TRBJ1-2, with TRBD1 matching 7 bases. This CDR3 spans 14 amino acids. J gave up 8 bases and V 2 bases, and 8 bases lay outside the gene matches. The germline CDR1 and CDR2 sequences are MNHEY and SVGAGI. The CDR3 DNA is TGTGCCAGCAGTTACGGGACAGAGGCCGGAGGCTACACCTTC. Its translation: CASSYGTEAGGYTF.